This T cell receptor beta chain comes out of a study of blood T cell repertoires in COVID-19. Study information: PBMCs, B-cell-depleted T cells, or T cells provided the cDNA or gDNA that made up the material.

Enrollment of patients from Seattle took place during active infection, with longitudinal follow-up. The protocol was immunoSEQ multiplex PCR, while the TCRdb copy is restricted to in-frame clones and leaves out a portion. The repertoire has 250,000 to 350,000 clones, approximately 85% of them found once; the top ten carry around 1%. The V gene's germline CDR1 is MDHEN and CDR2 SYDVKM. This CDR3 is 19 amino acids long. V was pared by 6 bases and J by 2 bases, with 16 bases of the junction left unmatched. This clone appeared a few times. This receptor was obtained from a human donor with COVID-19, enrolled during active disease. The donor label of this sample is uncertain. The chain combines TRBV28 with TRBJ2-3, with 11 bases aligning to TRBD2. Specimen: peripheral blood. DNA of the CDR3: TGTGCCAGCAGGAAGACTAGCGGGACCAGCCCAAGCCTCACAGATACGCAGTATTTT. The encoded protein is CASRKTSGTSPSLTDTQYF.